Below are 6 T cell receptor beta chains sequenced from a single sample in a study of graft-versus-host responses after intestinal transplantation. Investigators treated the graft tissue so that it released intraepithelial and lamina propria lymphocytes. Profiling relied on immunoSEQ multiplex PCR, and the TCRdb table lists in-frame clones only, not all of them. The table shows 25,000 to 35,000 clones, with over 60% occurring only once. This sample comprised ileum tissue, obtained 98 days after intestinal transplantation. All receptors derive from a human patient who received an intestinal transplant, so some T cells may come from the graft donor.

The chain is built from TRBV7-3 and TRBJ1-1; the D gene is possibly TRBD1 (6 bases). Deletions cut 1 base from V and 7 bases from J, with 7 bases between. This CDR3 has 12 residues. Germline values: CDR1 SGHTA, CDR2 FQGTGA. The CDR3 protein is CASSLKGGEAFF. CDR3 DNA: TGTGCCAGCAGCTTAAAAGGGGGTGAAGCTTTCTTT. The variable domain in full, with the rest retrieved from reference TRBV7-3 and TRBJ1-1, is GAGVSQTPSNKVTEKGKYVELRCDPISGHTALYWYRQSLGQGPEFLIYFQGTGAADDSGLPNDRFFAVRPEGSVSTLKIQRTERGDSAVYLCASSLKGGEAFFGQGTRLTVV.

V usage is TRBV7-2 and J usage is TRBJ2-3; TRBD1 or TRBD2 may be the D gene (5 bases each). The V end was cut by 7 bases, the J end by 0 bases, with 26 bases between. Germline CDR1 reads SGHTA; CDR2 reads FQGNSA. The CDR3 consists of 19 residues. This CDR3 reads CASTQIIRDGHTSTDTQYF. The CDR3, as DNA: TGTGCCAGCACCCAGATTATTCGGGACGGCCATACCAGCACAGATACGCAGTATTTT.

This chain links TRBV7-9 with TRBJ2-3; 9 bases align to TRBD2. The V gene end was trimmed by 0 bases and the J gene end by 5 bases; junction bases not matched to a gene: 0. Germline assignment: CDR1 SEHNR and CDR2 FQNEAQ (reference sequence). CDR3 length equals 14 residues. CDR3 amino acids: CASSLASGGDTQYF. For the CDR3, the DNA is TGTGCCAGCAGCTTAGCTAGCGGGGGAGATACGCAGTATTTT.

This chain uses TRBV5-1 with TRBJ1-1; D unresolved. The germline CDR1 and CDR2 sequences are SGHRS and YFSETQ. Trimming took 5 bases from V and 0 from J, leaving 14 bases between them. This CDR3 spans 15 amino acids. For the CDR3, the DNA is TGCGCCAGCAGTGAGGGAACCCTAATGAACACTGAAGCTTTCTTT. Translated: CASSEGTLMNTEAFF.

V usage is TRBV30 and J usage is TRBJ2-1, with D hard to call. The V gene's germline CDR1 is GTSNPN and CDR2 SVGIG (reference sequence). The CDR3 consists of 10 residues. V was trimmed by 7 bases and J by 7 bases, leaving 8 bases between them. In nucleotides, the CDR3 is TGTGCCTCCGGTTTGAATGAGCAGTTCTTC. Translating gives CASGLNEQFF.

The rearrangement uses TRBV18 and TRBJ1-4; 7 nucleotides agree with TRBD1. The germline gives CDR1 KGHSH, CDR2 LQKENI. The CDR3 runs to 16 residues. V shed 3 bases, J shed 2 bases, and the junction held 6 bases outside the gene matches. CDR3 nucleotides: TGTGCCAGCTCACCCACGCCAGGGGGTACTAATGAAAAACTGTTTTTT. Translation: CASSPTPGGTNEKLFF.